A single sample is the source of the 18 T cell receptor beta chains below, sequenced in a study of human T cells and chemical hapten exposure. Via MiXCR, TCRdb re-called the RACE reads, giving one row per CDR3 protein. Of about 77,000 distinct CDR3 sequences detected, approximately 8.1% appear once; the ten largest clones hold 1.5% to 2%. Described time point: healthy volunteer bleed at 6 weeks. Total RNA was extracted from unfractionated whole blood. Source material: whole blood. The receptors were sampled from a female donor in good health. Some clones in this sample may be carry-over from other donors' samples.

This clonotype was detected only a few times. A junction boundary mismatches the germline segment, possibly from a read error. The chain is built from TRBV28 and TRBJ1-5; no clear D. This CDR3 region has 13 residues. Per the germline V gene, CDR1 is MDHEN and CDR2 is SYDVKM. The CDR3 loop is CASILGVDQPQNF. The DNA for the CDR3 is TGTGCCAGCATCCTTGGGGTCGATCAGCCCCAGAATTTT.

This clonotype was seen ten or more times. CDR3 loop: CASSLDETGGEANEKLFF. Written as DNA, the CDR3 is TGTGCCAGCAGCTTAGATGAGACAGGGGGCGAGGCTAATGAAAAACTGTTTTTT. The rearrangement uses TRBV11-2 and TRBJ1-4, with 10 bases matching TRBD1. The CDR3 covers 18 residues. Germline CDR1 is SGHAT and CDR2 is FQNNGV. V trimming: 0 bases; J trimming: 3 bases; junction bases outside the gene matches: 7.

In its sample, this clonotype was seen a few times. The chain carries TRBV6-2 or TRBV6-3 and TRBJ2-7; the D gene is possibly TRBD1 (5 bases). Germline CDR1 is MNHEY and CDR2 is SVGEGT. The length of the CDR3 is 14 residues. Trimming shortened V by 7 bases and J by 0 bases, and 13 bases separated the two germline ends. The CDR3 loop reads CASTDPTVSYEQYF. The DNA of the CDR3 is TGTGCCAGCACCGACCCGACAGTCTCCTACGAGCAGTACTTC.

This rearrangement joins TRBV7-8 to TRBJ2-5; D not resolved. This CDR3 has 17 amino acids. Germline V gene data show CDR1 as SGHVS and CDR2 as FQNEAQ. Trimming took off 3 bases at V and 0 bases at J, with 17 bases between the two ends. The CDR3 protein is CASSLERLTVYQETQYF. The CDR3, as DNA: TGTGCCAGCAGCTTGGAACGATTGACCGTGTACCAAGAGACCCAGTACTTC.

The V and J genes are TRBV4-2 and TRBJ1-4; possible D gene TRBD1, 6 bases. Trimming removed 0 bases at V and 7 bases at J, with 18 bases between. Germline CDR1 LGHNA, CDR2 YNFKEQ. This CDR3 has 17 amino acids. CDR3 in DNA: TGTGCCAGCAGCCAAGATCGTACAGGGCTTTGCGGTGAAAAACTGTTTTTT. It yields the protein CASSQDRTGLCGEKLFF.

The sample holds many counts of this clonotype. The CDR3 reads CASSFRLAGGNEQFF. Here the CDR3 DNA reads TGTGCCAGCAGTTTTAGACTAGCGGGGGGCAATGAGCAGTTCTTC. This chain uses TRBV27 with TRBJ2-1, with 13 bases that match TRBD2. The CDR3 totals 15 residues. Per the germline V gene, CDR1 is MNHEY and CDR2 is SMNVEV (reference sequence). V lost 3 bases to trimming and J lost 6 bases; unmatched junction nucleotides: 2.

At least ten counts were recorded for this clonotype. The chain uses TRBV3-1 and TRBJ2-3; no firm D call. The V gene lost 0 bases and the J gene lost 0 bases, with 4 bases spanning the gap. Germline V gene data show CDR1 as LGHDT and CDR2 as YNNKEL (reference sequence). This CDR3 has 14 amino acids. CDR3 region: CASSQDVSTDTQYF. The CDR3 DNA reads TGTGCCAGCAGCCAAGATGTGAGCACAGATACGCAGTATTTT.

The chain combines TRBV29-1 with TRBJ1-2; a weak D match, TRBD1 (6 bases). Germline values: CDR1 SQVTM, CDR2 ANQGSEA. The ends were cut back, 7 bases at V and 4 bases at J, with 28 bases in the middle. This CDR3 has 17 amino acids. CDR3 amino acids: CSADEEPQGKVGYGYTF. The CDR3 bases are TGCAGCGCCGACGAGGAACCCCAGGGGAAAGTGGGCTATGGCTACACCTTC.

This clonotype occurred many times. The chain recombines TRBV7-9 with TRBJ1-1; D possibly corresponds to TRBD1 (6 bases). Trimming removed 5 bases from V and 4 bases from J, with 17 bases in between. CDR3 length equals 15 residues. The germline gives CDR1 SEHNR, CDR2 FQNEAQ (reference sequence). The CDR3 DNA reads as TGTGCCAGCAGCCCTCGGGGGGCACCCCGCACTGAAGCTTTCTTT. Its translation: CASSPRGAPRTEAFF.

At least ten counts were recorded for this clonotype. The chain recombines TRBV20-1 with TRBJ1-1, with 8 bases aligning to TRBD1. Germline lookup yields CDR1 DFQATT and CDR2 SNEGSKA (reference sequence). This CDR3 is 12 amino acids long. After removal of 6 bases from V and 5 bases from J, the junction contained 5 bases not matched to a gene. The CDR3 bases are TGCAGTGCCACCACAGGGGGTACTGAAGCTTTCTTT. Translated: CSATTGGTEAFF.

In its sample, this clonotype was seen a few times. The gene calls are TRBV28 and TRBJ1-2; D is unresolved. V lost 2 bases, J lost 7 bases, and 11 bases lay in between. This CDR3 is built from 13 residues. Germline V gene lookup returns CDR1 MDHEN and CDR2 SYDVKM. Written as DNA, the CDR3 is TGTGCCAGCAGTTTAATGAGGGTGGGTGGCTACACCTTC. This translates into CASSLMRVGGYTF.

With respect to this clonotype: A much more abundant neighbour one base away suggests this may be a read error. This chain links TRBV5-1 with TRBJ1-4; D may be TRBD1 (6 bases). Germline CDR1 is SGHRS and CDR2 is YFSETQ. The CDR3 sequence is 15 residues long. CDR3 residues: CASSLLGTTSEKLFF. The CDR3 DNA reads TGCGCCAGCAGCTTGTTAGGGACAACTAGTGAAAAACTGTTTTTT.

In the case of this clonotype: This clone may be a read error of a much larger clone one base away. The CDR3 does not close with the conserved phenylalanine or tryptophan, likely indicating a read error. The V gene is TRBV3-1, the J gene TRBJ2-3, with TRBD2 matching 8 bases. In germline, CDR1 is LGHDT, CDR2 YNNKEL (reference sequence). Unmatched junction bases numbered 2, after V lost 0 bases and J lost 0 bases. The CDR3 runs 16 residues. Written as DNA, the CDR3 is TGTGCCAGCAGCCAAGATAGCGGGGCTAGCACAGATACGCAGTATATT. This gives the protein CASSQDSGASTDTQYI.

The sample holds a few counts of this clonotype. The CDR3 reads CASSHGTSGQETQYF. The CDR3 DNA sequence: TGTGCCAGCAGCCACGGGACTAGCGGTCAAGAGACCCAGTACTTC. The chain uses TRBV3-1 and TRBJ2-5; TRBD2 aligns across 11 bases. From germline, CDR1 is LGHDT and CDR2 YNNKEL (reference sequence). V was clipped by 3 bases and J by 2 bases; unmatched bases: 2. This CDR3 region has 15 residues.

In its sample, this clonotype was seen a few times. The chain combines TRBV6-1 with TRBJ2-7; D ambiguous. V was clipped by 0 bases and J by 3 bases, with 6 bases between them. Germline V gene sequence: CDR1 MNHNS, CDR2 SASEGT. There are 13 residues in the CDR3. The CDR3 protein is CASSEAPLYEQYF. In nucleotides, the CDR3 is TGTGCCAGCAGTGAAGCGCCTCTCTACGAGCAGTACTTC.

This clonotype occurred a few times. The rearrangement links TRBV10-3 to TRBJ1-1; the D gene is possibly TRBD1 (5 bases). V lost 10 bases and J lost 5, with 14 bases in between. Per germline, CDR1 ENHRY and CDR2 SYGVKD. CDR3 size: 12 residues. The CDR3 spells CATSSGETEAFF. The CDR3 coding sequence is TGTGCCACCAGCTCGGGGGAGACTGAAGCTTTCTTT.

CDR3 loop: CASNSRGGTNEQFF. Here the CDR3 DNA reads TGCGCCAGCAACTCGCGCGGGGGGACCAATGAGCAGTTCTTC. The chain combines TRBV5-1 with TRBJ2-1; 8 bases match TRBD2. Germline V gives CDR1 SGHRS, CDR2 YFSETQ. The CDR3 extends over 14 amino acids. V shed 6 bases, J shed 6 bases, and the junction held 8 bases outside the gene matches. Full variable domain (rest looked up from reference TRBV5-1 and TRBJ2-1): KAGVTQTPRYLIKTRGQQVTLSCSPISGHRSVSWYQQTPGQGLQFLFEYFSETQRNKGNFPGRFSGRQFSNSRSEMNVSTLELGDSALYLCASNSRGGTNEQFFGPGTRLTVL.

This clonotype was seen at least ten times. This rearrangement joins TRBV5-1 to TRBJ2-4; D tentatively reads TRBD1 or TRBD2 (5 bases each). This CDR3 has 16 amino acids. The V gene's germline CDR1 is SGHRS and CDR2 YFSETQ. V was shortened by 6 bases and J by 0 bases, with 16 bases between the two germline ends. The CDR3 protein is CASTLEGMGAKNIQYF. The CDR3 DNA is TGCGCCAGCACCCTTGAGGGGATGGGAGCCAAAAACATTCAGTACTTC.